This T cell receptor beta chain was identified during a study of blood T cell repertoires in COVID-19. Sequencing used immunoSEQ multiplex PCR; TCRdb keeps in-frame clones, though not all of them. Of about 37,000 clones listed, around 87% are singletons. This CDR3 spans 10 amino acids. The ends lost 5 bases at V and 15 bases at J; junction bases unmatched: 5. Germline V gives CDR1 DFQATT, CDR2 SNEGSKA (reference sequence). The gene calls are TRBV20-1 and TRBJ2-3; 10 bases are shared with TRBD1. Specimen: peripheral blood. The receptor was isolated from a man between 65 and 85 years old with acute or convalescent COVID-19. CDR3: CSAYRDRGYF. The CDR3 nucleotides are TGCAGTGCTTACCGGGACAGGGGCTATTTT.